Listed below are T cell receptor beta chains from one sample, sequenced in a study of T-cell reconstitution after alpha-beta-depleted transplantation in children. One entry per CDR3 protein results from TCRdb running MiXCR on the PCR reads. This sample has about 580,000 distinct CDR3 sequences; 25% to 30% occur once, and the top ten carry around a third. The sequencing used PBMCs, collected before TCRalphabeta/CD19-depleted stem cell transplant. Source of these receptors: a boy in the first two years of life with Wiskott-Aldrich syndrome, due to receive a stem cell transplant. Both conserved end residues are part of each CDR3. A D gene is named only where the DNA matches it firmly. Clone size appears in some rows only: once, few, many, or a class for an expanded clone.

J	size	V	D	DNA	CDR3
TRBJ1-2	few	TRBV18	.	TGTGCCAGCTCACCACGGGACAACTATGGCTACACCTTC	CASSPRDNYGYTF
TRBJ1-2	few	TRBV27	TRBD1	TGTGCCAGCAGTTCTACGGGGACAGGGGGCTATGGCTACACCTTC	CASSSTGTGGYGYTF
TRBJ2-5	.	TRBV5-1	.	TGCGCCAGCAGCTCGTCGGGTTTGGGAAGTGGGGTCCAGTACTTC	CASSSSGLGSGVQYF
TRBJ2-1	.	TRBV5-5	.	TGTGCCAGCAGCTTACCCAGGGCGGGTGAGCAGTTCTTC	CASSLPRAGEQFF
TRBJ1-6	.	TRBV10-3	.	TGTGCCATCAGTGAAACAGGGAGAGGTTCACCCCTCCACTTT	CAISETGRGSPLHF
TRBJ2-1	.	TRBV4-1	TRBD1	TGCGCCAGCAGCCAAGAAGGTTCTCGGTTGACCGGGACAGAGGCCAGGGGCAATGAGCAGTTCTTC	CASSQEGSRLTGTEARGNEQFF
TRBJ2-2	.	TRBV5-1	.	TGCGCCAGCAGCTTGGCACGCAGGGACACCGGGGAGCTGTTTTTT	CASSLARRDTGELFF
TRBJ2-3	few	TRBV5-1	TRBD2	TGCGCCAGCAGCCGAGGGTCTAGCGGGAAACCGTTTAGCACAGATACGCAGTATTTT	CASSRGSSGKPFSTDTQYF
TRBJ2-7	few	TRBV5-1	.	TGCGCCAGCAGCTCGACACTTAGCTCCTACGAGCAGTACTTC	CASSSTLSSYEQYF
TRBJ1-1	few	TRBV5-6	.	TGTGCCAGCAGCGAAGACTCATCTGAAGCTTTCTTT	CASSEDSSEAFF
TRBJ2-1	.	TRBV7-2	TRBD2	TGTGCCAGCAGCTCAGTGGCAAGCGGGAATCGTTACAATGAGCAGTTCTTC	CASSSVASGNRYNEQFF
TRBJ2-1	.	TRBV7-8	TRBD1	TGTGCCAGCAGCTTTCTATCGGGTAGGACAGGCGTGGGGAATGAGCAGTTCTTC	CASSFLSGRTGVGNEQFF
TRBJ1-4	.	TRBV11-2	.	TGTGCCAGCAGCTCACAGGGAGTCGGTAATGAAAAACTGTTTTTT	CASSSQGVGNEKLFF
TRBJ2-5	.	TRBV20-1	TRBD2	TGCAGTGCTAGACAAACCGGGACTAGATTCGAGACCCAGTACTTC	CSARQTGTRFETQYF
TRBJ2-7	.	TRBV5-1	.	TGCGCCAGCAGCTCAAGCGTGGCAGGGAGGTCCTACGAGCAGTACTTC	CASSSSVAGRSYEQYF
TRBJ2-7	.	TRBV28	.	TGTGCCAGCAGTTTTTCAATAGTTAAATACGAGCAGTACTTC	CASSFSIVKYEQYF
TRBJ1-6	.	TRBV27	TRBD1	TGTGCCAGCAGGAGGGACAGGATTAATTCACCCCTCCACTTT	CASRRDRINSPLHF
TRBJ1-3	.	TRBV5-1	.	TGCGCCAGCAGACCTGTGGGACTCCTGGCGGACGGAAACACCATATATTTT	CASRPVGLLADGNTIYF
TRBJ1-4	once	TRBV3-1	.	TGTGCCAGCAGCCAAGGGAGTTGGCGGAAAAAACTGTTTTTT	CASSQGSWRKKLFF
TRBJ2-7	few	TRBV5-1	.	TGCGCCAGCAGCTACCCGACACAATCCTACGAGCAGTACTTC	CASSYPTQSYEQYF
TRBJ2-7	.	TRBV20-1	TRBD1	TGCAGTGCTCCCAGCCCGGCCAGGGGGTCCCACGAGCAGTACTTC	CSAPSPARGSHEQYF
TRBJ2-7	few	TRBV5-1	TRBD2	TGCGCCAGCAGCCCCACTTCTAGCGGGAGAGTCTACGAGCAGTACTTC	CASSPTSSGRVYEQYF
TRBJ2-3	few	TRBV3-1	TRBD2	TGTGCCAGCAGCCAAGTTACTAGCGGAGCAGATACGCAGTATTTT	CASSQVTSGADTQYF
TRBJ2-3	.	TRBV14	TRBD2	TGTGCCAGCAGCCAAGTCCCGGGACTACTAGGCACAGATACGCAGTATTTT	CASSQVPGLLGTDTQYF
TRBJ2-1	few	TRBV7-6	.	TGTGCCAGCAGCTTAGATTTTTCGAGATGGGGTAGCGGTTATAATGAGCAGTTCTTC	CASSLDFSRWGSGYNEQFF
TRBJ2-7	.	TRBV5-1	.	TGCGCCAGCAGCTTGGTTAGCGGAGTTTACGAGCAGTACTTC	CASSLVSGVYEQYF
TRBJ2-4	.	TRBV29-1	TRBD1	TGCAGCGTTGAAGGCGTGCAGGGGGCACACATTCAGTACTTC	CSVEGVQGAHIQYF
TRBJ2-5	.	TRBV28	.	TGTGCCAGCAGTCCCCTAACCCGGACAGAAGAGACCCAGTACTTC	CASSPLTRTEETQYF
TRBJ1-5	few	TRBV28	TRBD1	TGTGCCAGCACCCCGGGACAGGGAGATCAGCCCCAGCATTTT	CASTPGQGDQPQHF
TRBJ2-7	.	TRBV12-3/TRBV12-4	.	TGTGCCAGCAGCACGCTAAGTTACGAGCAGTACTTC	CASSTLSYEQYF
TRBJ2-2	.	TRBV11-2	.	TGTGCCAGCAGAAAAATAGGGGCGGGCATGAACACCGGGGAGCTGTTTTTT	CASRKIGAGMNTGELFF
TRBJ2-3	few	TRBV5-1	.	TGCGCCAGCAGCCGGGACGGCTCTAGCACAGATACGCAGTATTTT	CASSRDGSSTDTQYF
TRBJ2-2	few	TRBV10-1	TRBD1	TGCGCCAGCAGTGAGTCCCCTCGGACAGGGAACACCGGGGAGCTGTTTTTT	CASSESPRTGNTGELFF
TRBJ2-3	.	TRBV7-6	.	TGTGCCAGCAGCCGAGCGGAAGATACGCAGTATTTT	CASSRAEDTQYF
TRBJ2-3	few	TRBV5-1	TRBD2	TGCGCCAGCAGCTTCGGGACTAGCGGCTATAGACCCACAGATACGCAGTATTTT	CASSFGTSGYRPTDTQYF
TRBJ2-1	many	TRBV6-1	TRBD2	TGTGCCAGCAGTCCCGCGGGAGGCTCCTACAATGAGCAGTTCTTC	CASSPAGGSYNEQFF
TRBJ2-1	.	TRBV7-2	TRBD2	TGTGCCAGCAGCGGGGCGGGAGGACCCTACAATGAGCAGTTCTTC	CASSGAGGPYNEQFF
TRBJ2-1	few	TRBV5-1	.	TGCGCCAGCAGCGGGGACAGGGCGGGAGGCCGGAGCTCCTACAATGAGCAGTTCTTC	CASSGDRAGGRSSYNEQFF
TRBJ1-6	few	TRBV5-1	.	TGCGCCAGCAGCTTGGACAGGGCGGCGGATTCACCCCTCCACTTT	CASSLDRAADSPLHF
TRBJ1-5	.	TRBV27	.	TGTGCCAGCAGGCTTGGGGGGGGAGGGGATCAGCCCCAGCATTTT	CASRLGGGGDQPQHF
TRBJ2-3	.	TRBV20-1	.	TGCAGTGACAGGGTTGGGGGAGCGGGCACAGATACGCAGTATTTT	CSDRVGGAGTDTQYF
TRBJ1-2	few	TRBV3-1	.	TGTGCCAGCAGCCAAGATCTTGGGACAAGCTATGGCTACACCTTC	CASSQDLGTSYGYTF
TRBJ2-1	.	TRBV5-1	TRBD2	TGCGCCAGCAGCGGAGGACTAGCGCCCGACAATGAGCAGTTCTTC	CASSGGLAPDNEQFF
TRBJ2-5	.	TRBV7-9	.	TGTGCCAGCAGCCCCCCCCAGGGGCTATACCAAGAGACCCAGTACTTC	CASSPPQGLYQETQYF
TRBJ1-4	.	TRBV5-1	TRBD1	TGCGCCAGCAGCCCTGGGGACAGGGATATTGAAAAACTGTTTTTT	CASSPGDRDIEKLFF
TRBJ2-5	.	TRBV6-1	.	TGTGCCAGCAGCCCGGTGGGAGGGGGAAGTTGGACCCAGTACTTC	CASSPVGGGSWTQYF
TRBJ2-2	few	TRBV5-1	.	TGCGCCAGCAGCTTCCAGGGGCCGAACACCGGGGAGCTGTTTTTT	CASSFQGPNTGELFF
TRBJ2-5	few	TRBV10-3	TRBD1	TGTGCCATCAGTGACAGGGGGCGAGAGACCCAGTACTTC	CAISDRGRETQYF
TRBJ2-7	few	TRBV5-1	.	TGCGCCAGCAATCCGGCAGGGAATTTGGGCGAGCAGTACTTC	CASNPAGNLGEQYF
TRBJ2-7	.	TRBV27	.	TGTGCCAGCAGCCCTAGCCCTGTCTACGAGCAGTACTTC	CASSPSPVYEQYF
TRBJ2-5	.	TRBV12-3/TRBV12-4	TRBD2	TGTGCCAGCAGTTTCGGAGGAGGACTAGACGCCCAGTACTTC	CASSFGGGLDAQYF
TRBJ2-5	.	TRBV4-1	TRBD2	TGCGCCAGCAGCCCTATGGGACTAGTCGAGACCCAGTACTTC	CASSPMGLVETQYF
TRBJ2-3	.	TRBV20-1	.	TGCAGTGCCACTTCTTATCCAAGGGCCGCAGATACGCAGTATTTT	CSATSYPRAADTQYF
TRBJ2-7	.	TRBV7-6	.	TGTGCCAGCAGCTTAGGGCCCCAATTGGCCTACGAGCAGTACTTC	CASSLGPQLAYEQYF
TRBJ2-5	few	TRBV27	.	TGTGCCAGCAGTCCCTATGGGGTGGGGGCTAATCAAGAGACCCAGTACTTC	CASSPYGVGANQETQYF
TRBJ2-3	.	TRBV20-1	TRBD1	TGCAGTGCTAGGGACAGGATCGGGGATACGCAGTATTTT	CSARDRIGDTQYF
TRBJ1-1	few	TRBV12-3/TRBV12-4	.	TGTGCCAGCAGTTTAGAACAGGGAGGGTATACGGGCCGGAACGGGGCTGAAGCTTTCTTT	CASSLEQGGYTGRNGAEAFF